This T cell receptor (beta chain) was found in a study of cytomegalovirus exposure and HLA in healthy donors. This clone turned up a few times. The study ran its PCR with 60 Vbeta and 13 Jbeta primers. TCRdb keeps only in-frame clones here, not all; method: immunoSEQ multiplex PCR. The sample records about 150,000 clones, 84% being singletons. The CDR3 covers 15 residues. Germline V gene data show CDR1 as SGHKS and CDR2 as YYEKEE (reference sequence). V was pared by 0 bases and J by 3 bases, with 2 bases of the junction left unmatched. The sequenced material came from PBMCs. The source is a man aged 45-65 years in good health and CMV-seropositive. V usage is TRBV5-5 and J usage is TRBJ2-3; 9 bases match TRBD2. The CDR3 region is CASSLVLAGTDTQYF. The CDR3 DNA follows: TGTGCCAGCAGCTTGGTCCTAGCGGGAACAGATACGCAGTATTTT. Complete variable domain (other parts from reference TRBV5-5 and TRBJ2-3): DAGVTQSPTHLIKTRGQQVTLRCSPISGHKSVSWYQQVLGQGPQFIFQYYEKEERGRGNFPDRFSARQFPNYSSELNVNALLLGDSALYLCASSLVLAGTDTQYFGPGTRLTVL.